Below are 15 T cell receptor beta chains sequenced from a single sample in a study of blood T cell repertoires in COVID-19. Produced via immunoSEQ multiplex PCR; TCRdb's table is partial and in-frame only. The data hold hundreds of thousands of clones, with about 80% observed a single time. Sequenced input: peripheral blood. These receptors were obtained from a woman of 80 years or more with active or convalescent COVID-19.

As regards this clone: This CDR3 is also generated by other DNA sequences in the sample. The gene calls are TRBV20-1 and TRBJ1-6, with TRBD1 matching over 10 bases. This CDR3 spans 14 amino acids. V shed 3 bases, J shed 7 bases, and the junction held 3 bases outside the gene matches. Looked up from germline, CDR1 is DFQATT and CDR2 is SNEGSKA (reference sequence). CDR3 loop: CSASRGQGNSPLHF. The CDR3 nucleotides are TGCAGTGCTAGTCGGGGACAGGGGAATTCACCCCTCCACTTT.

This chain joins TRBV5-4 and TRBJ1-3; 9 nucleotides line up with TRBD1. CDR1 and CDR2 from the germline V gene are SGHNT and YYREEE (reference sequence). V shed 3 bases, J shed 4 bases, and the junction held 5 bases outside the gene matches. This CDR3 is 15 amino acids long. The chain's CDR3 is CASSSGTGPGNTIYF. The CDR3 DNA reads TGTGCCAGCAGCTCTGGGACAGGGCCCGGAAACACCATATATTTT.

This chain connects TRBV13 to TRBJ2-3, with TRBD1 identical over 8 bases. Germline values: CDR1 PRHDT, CDR2 FYEKMQ (reference sequence). The CDR3 extends over 14 amino acids. The V and J ends lost 4 bases and 5 bases, in that order; junction bases with no gene match: 5. CDR3 protein: CASSSRQGIDTQYF. The CDR3 region has the DNA TGTGCCAGCAGCTCCCGACAGGGGATAGATACGCAGTATTTT.

The V and J genes are TRBV10-3 and TRBJ2-7; 12 bases fit TRBD1. CDR1 and CDR2 (germline): ENHRY, SYGVKD. J gave up 4 bases and V 9 bases, and 13 bases lay outside the gene matches. CDR3 length equals 16 residues. CDR3 in amino acids: CAIQLRGDRGPYEQYF. The DNA for the CDR3 is TGTGCCATACAATTGAGAGGGGACAGGGGGCCTTACGAGCAGTACTTC.

This clone was observed a handful of times. This chain joins TRBV4-1 and TRBJ1-5; a weak D match, TRBD1 (5 bases). V was pared by 0 bases and J by 2 bases, with 26 bases between. The germline CDR1 and CDR2 sequences are MGHRA and YSYEKL. The CDR3 contains 21 residues. The CDR3, as DNA: TGCGCCAGCAGCCAAGAACCGAGGGGACTAACATCCCACGGGGGCAATCAGCCCCAGCATTTT. This sequence encodes CASSQEPRGLTSHGGNQPQHF.

V is TRBV5-1 and J is TRBJ2-5, with D perhaps TRBD2 (7 bases). The CDR3 is 15 residues long. V shed 0 bases and J shed 5 bases, with 14 bases lying between them. Germline loops: CDR1 SGHRS, CDR2 YFSETQ. The CDR3 here is CASSLVRGAGETQYF. For the CDR3, the DNA is TGCGCCAGCAGCTTGGTTCGGGGGGCCGGGGAGACCCAGTACTTC.

V gene TRBV5-4 combines with J gene TRBJ2-5; tentatively, D is TRBD1 (6 bases). The V gene lost 5 bases and the J gene lost 2 bases, with 16 bases spanning the gap. The CDR3 loop spans 15 amino acids. CDR1 SGHNT and CDR2 YYREEE come from the germline V gene (reference sequence). The CDR3 DNA is TGTGCCAGCAGGATGGCAGGGGTAGTACAAGAGACCCAGTACTTC. Translating gives CASRMAGVVQETQYF.

This clone has a handful of counts. V is TRBV7-9 and J is TRBJ2-7; D is perhaps TRBD1 (6 bases). Germline V lookup: CDR1 SEHNR, CDR2 FQNEAQ (reference sequence). V was shortened by 0 bases and J by 1 base, with 13 bases between the two germline ends. This CDR3 comprises 16 residues. Here the CDR3 DNA reads TGTGCCAGCAGCTTAGCGTCCACAGGGTGGTCCTACGAGCAGTACTTC. It codes for CASSLASTGWSYEQYF.

The chain couples TRBV15 to TRBJ1-5; no clear D gene. CDR3 length: 13 amino acids. Per germline, CDR1 LNHNV and CDR2 YYDKDF (reference sequence). With 9 bases removed from V and 3 bases from J, the gap between germline ends came to 12 bases. The CDR3 bases are TGTGCCACTAGTGCAGGATCCAATCAGCCCCAGCATTTT. It is translated as CATSAGSNQPQHF.

Concerning this clone: Within the sample, other DNA sequences also encode this same CDR3. V and J are TRBV30 and TRBJ1-2, with 7 bases fitting TRBD1. Germline V lookup: CDR1 GTSNPN, CDR2 SVGIG (reference sequence). V shed 0 bases and J 7 bases; nucleotides not matched to a gene: 5. This CDR3 is built from 13 residues. The CDR3 region has the DNA TGTGCCTGGAGTGTACGTCAGGGGGTTGGCTACACCTTC. Its protein is CAWSVRQGVGYTF. Looking up the rest from reference TRBV30 and TRBJ1-2 gives the full variable domain: SQTIHQWPATLVQPVGSPLSLECTVEGTSNPNLYWYRQAAGRGLQLLFYSVGIGQISSEVPQNLSASRPQDRQFILSSKKLLLSDSGFYLCAWSVRQGVGYTFGSGTRLTVV.

This clone was recorded a few times. This rearrangement joins TRBV5-1 to TRBJ1-2; 9 nucleotides line up with TRBD1. CDR3 size: 16 residues. Trimming removed 0 bases from V and 6 bases from J; junction bases left unmatched: 9. The germline V gene encodes CDR1 SGHRS and CDR2 YFSETQ. CDR3 DNA sequence: TGCGCCAGCAGCTTGGAAGGGACAGGGCTTGAGGATGGCTACACCTTC. This sequence encodes CASSLEGTGLEDGYTF.

V and J are TRBV5-1 and TRBJ1-4; TRBD1 agrees at 9 bases. Germline assignment: CDR1 SGHRS and CDR2 YFSETQ. V shed 5 bases, J shed 8 bases, and the junction held 7 bases outside the gene matches. The CDR3 contains 14 residues. DNA for the CDR3: TGCGCCAGCAGGTCCGGGACAGGGCAGGAAAAACTGTTTTTT. Translation gives CASRSGTGQEKLFF.

For this clone: The same CDR3 arises from other DNA sequences in this sample as well. V and J are TRBV5-1 and TRBJ1-4, with D tentatively TRBD1 (5 bases). Per germline, CDR1 SGHRS and CDR2 YFSETQ. The CDR3 extends over 15 amino acids. Trimming shortened V by 4 bases and J by 0 bases, and 10 bases separated the two germline ends. The CDR3 loop is CASSPQGATNEKLFF. CDR3 in DNA: TGCGCCAGCAGCCCTCAGGGTGCAACTAATGAAAAACTGTTTTTT.

The genes are TRBV28 and TRBJ1-2, with D possibly matching TRBD1 (5 bases). V lost 0 bases to trimming and J lost 7 bases, with 12 bases between them. The CDR3 extends over 14 amino acids. From germline, CDR1 is MDHEN and CDR2 SYDVKM. The CDR3 DNA is TGTGCCAGCAGTTTATGGGGGCAGGTTGCTGGCTACACCTTC. Translated, it gives CASSLWGQVAGYTF.

This rearrangement joins TRBV3-1 (or the pseudogene TRBV3-2) to TRBJ2-7, with 11 bases fitting TRBD2. The CDR3 extends over 16 amino acids. With V trimmed by 4 bases and J by 5 bases, 10 bases remained unmatched. Germline V lookup: CDR1 LGHDT, CDR2 YNNKEL (reference sequence). The CDR3, as DNA: TGTGCCAGCAGCCGGGTCCTAGCGGGGGGCATCCACGAGCAGTACTTC. The encoded protein is CASSRVLAGGIHEQYF.